This entry lists 12 T cell receptor beta chains sequenced from one sample in a study of blood T cell repertoires in COVID-19. Assay used: immunoSEQ multiplex PCR; TCRdb lists only in-frame clones, some missing. The table has 200,000 to 300,000 clones, just under 85% seen once. The specimen was peripheral blood. All receptors derive from a woman between 55 and 75 years old with active or convalescent COVID-19.

The chain is built from TRBV6-5 and TRBJ2-1, with a possible D match to TRBD2 (6 bases). There are 13 residues in the CDR3. Germline lookup yields CDR1 MNHEY and CDR2 SVGAGI. The ends were cut back, 8 bases at V and 8 bases at J, with 16 bases in the middle. The CDR3 sequence is CASGRQGTDEQFF. The CDR3 DNA follows: TGTGCCAGCGGGAGGCAGGGAACCGATGAGCAGTTCTTC.

The chain uses TRBV4-2 and TRBJ2-7, with D possibly matching TRBD2 (6 bases). V shed 4 bases and J shed 0 bases, with 16 bases lying between them. There are 16 residues in the CDR3. The germline CDR1 and CDR2 sequences are LGHNA and YNFKEQ. The CDR3 reads CASSREGGRGSYEQYF. In nucleotides, the CDR3 is TGTGCCAGCAGCCGAGAAGGTGGGCGGGGCTCCTACGAGCAGTACTTC.

The chain couples TRBV4-2 to TRBJ2-3; TRBD1 aligns across 7 bases. Per germline, CDR1 LGHNA and CDR2 YNFKEQ. The CDR3 is 16 residues long. J was trimmed by 3 bases and V by 0 bases; bases with no gene match: 6. DNA for the CDR3: TGTGCCAGCAGCCAAGATAGGACAGGCCTAACAGATACGCAGTATTTT. This sequence encodes CASSQDRTGLTDTQYF.

The chain is built from TRBV21-1 and TRBJ2-3; the D call TRBD1 from the table was never checked on the DNA. TRBV21-1 is a pseudogene. CDR3 length: 12 amino acids. The CDR3 loop is CASSKGPDTQYF. In nucleotides, the CDR3 is TGTGCCAGCAGCAAGGGCCCAGATACGCAGTATTTT.

V and J are TRBV19 and TRBJ1-4, with 8 bases lining up with TRBD1. V lost 3 bases, J lost 5 bases, and 2 bases stayed unmatched. The germline V gene has CDR1 LNHDA and CDR2 SQIVND (reference sequence). CDR3 length: 14 residues. CDR3 loop: CASSIQGANEKLFF. DNA for the CDR3: TGTGCCAGTAGTATTCAGGGGGCGAATGAAAAACTGTTTTTT.

The chain links TRBV6-5 to TRBJ2-5; D might be TRBD1 (6 bases). The CDR3 totals 13 residues. V shed 6 bases and J shed 5 bases, with 13 bases lying between them. Germline values: CDR1 MNHEY, CDR2 SVGAGI. The CDR3 sequence: CASSGTFRETQYF. DNA for the CDR3: TGTGCCAGCAGCGGGACATTCCGGGAGACCCAGTACTTC.

V and J are TRBV11-2 and TRBJ2-7; 10 bases map to TRBD2. CDR3 length equals 14 residues. The germline gives CDR1 SGHAT, CDR2 FQNNGV. V gave up 1 base and J gave up 6 bases; unmatched junction bases: 3. CDR3 bases: TGTGCCAGCAGCTTAGGGCTAGCGGGAGTCGAGCAGTACTTC. It yields the protein CASSLGLAGVEQYF.

This chain joins TRBV5-1 and TRBJ1-3; perhaps TRBD1 as D (5 bases). Germline assignment: CDR1 SGHRS and CDR2 YFSETQ. This CDR3 is built from 15 residues. The germline V and J ends were trimmed by 3 bases and 0 bases, with 10 bases remaining between them. The CDR3 coding sequence is TGCGCCAGCAGCTGGGGGGAGCGCTCTGGAAACACCATATATTTT. Translating it yields CASSWGERSGNTIYF.

V usage is TRBV11-2 and J usage is TRBJ2-3; 8 bases match TRBD2. The CDR3 totals 15 residues. V was pared by 3 bases and J by 2 bases, with 4 bases of the junction left unmatched. In germline, CDR1 is SGHAT, CDR2 FQNNGV. The CDR3 DNA follows: TGTGCCAGCAGCTTTGGGACTAGAGACACAGATACGCAGTATTTT. Translating it yields CASSFGTRDTDTQYF.

V gene TRBV9 combines with J gene TRBJ2-3; a possible D gene is TRBD2 (6 bases). Germline assignment: CDR1 SGDLS and CDR2 YYNGEE. V was trimmed by 1 base and J by 5 bases, leaving 11 bases between them. The CDR3 length is 14 residues. The CDR3: CASSVKPSEDTQYF. CDR3 DNA: TGTGCCAGCAGCGTAAAACCTAGCGAAGATACGCAGTATTTT. The whole variable domain, remainder taken from reference TRBV9 and TRBJ2-3, is DSGVTQTPKHLITATGQRVTLRCSPRSGDLSVYWYQQSLDQGLQFLIQYYNGEERAKGNILERFSAQQFPDLHSELNLSSLELGDSALYFCASSVKPSEDTQYFGPGTRLTVL.

The rearrangement uses TRBV2 and TRBJ1-5; 9 positions match TRBD1. CDR3 size: 15 residues. CDR1 and CDR2 (germline): SNHLY, FYNNEI. V lost 5 bases to trimming and J lost 3 bases; unmatched junction nucleotides: 5. The DNA for the CDR3 is TGTGCCAGCAGTTTCGGGACAGGGCTCAATCAGCCCCAGCATTTT. It is translated as CASSFGTGLNQPQHF.

The chain couples TRBV19 to TRBJ2-7, with TRBD2 matching over 7 bases. The germline V gene encodes CDR1 LNHDA and CDR2 SQIVND (reference sequence). V lost 1 base and J lost 7; bases outside the gene matches: 13. This CDR3 comprises 16 residues. The CDR3 DNA reads as TGTGCCAGTAGTATAGCACGTTTGGCGGGAGCTCGAGAGCAGTACTTC. Translation gives CASSIARLAGAREQYF.